One sample yielded the 21 T cell receptor beta chains listed below, sequenced in a study of graft-versus-host responses after intestinal transplantation. These receptors have no known antigen. Method: immunoSEQ multiplex PCR; TCRdb's copy keeps in-frame clones and lacks some. The sample has 130,000 or so clones; about nine tenths are singletons. The input for sequencing was unstimulated CD4+ T cells sorted from spleen or lymph node cells, taken before intestinal transplant. The source is a human donor who received an intestinal transplant.

This clone was detected once. The V and J genes are TRBV10-3 and TRBJ1-6; TRBD1 aligns across 10 bases. CDR3 length: 15 amino acids. Germline CDR1 reads ENHRY; CDR2 reads SYGVKD. The V segment lost 6 bases and the J segment 8 bases; nucleotides outside the gene matches: 7. In DNA form, the CDR3 reads TGTGCCATCAGAACCGGGACAGGGGATTATTCACCCCTCCACTTT. Translated, it gives CAIRTGTGDYSPLHF.

V is TRBV29-1 and J is TRBJ2-7; tentative D call: TRBD2 (6 bases). Per germline, CDR1 SQVTM and CDR2 ANQGSEA. CDR3 length: 13 residues. CDR3 sequence: CRETASETDEQYF. The DNA for the CDR3 is TGCAGGGAAACGGCTAGCGAAACGGACGAGCAGTACTTC.

A few counts support this clone. Other DNA sequences in the sample encode the same CDR3. The gene calls are TRBV19 and TRBJ1-1; D gene unclear. CDR3 size: 11 residues. Germline loops: CDR1 LNHDA, CDR2 SQIVND (reference sequence). Between the trimmed V and J ends, which lost 6 bases and 1 base, there was a span of 3 bases. CDR3 sequence: CASRGNTEAFF. In nucleotides, the CDR3 is TGTGCCAGTAGAGGGAACACTGAAGCTTTCTTT.

The chain employs TRBV14 and TRBJ2-7; D could derive from TRBD1 or TRBD2 (5 bases each). This CDR3 comprises 16 residues. From germline, CDR1 is SGHDN and CDR2 FVKESK. Trimming cost V 2 bases and J 2 bases, with 16 bases left between them. This CDR3 is CASSQTGTPGPYEQYF. Here the CDR3 DNA reads TGTGCCAGCAGCCAAACCGGGACCCCAGGACCCTACGAGCAGTACTTC.

This sequence joins TRBV27 and TRBJ2-2, with D hard to call. The V gene's germline CDR1 is MNHEY and CDR2 SMNVEV (reference sequence). Trimming left V 5 bases short and J 3 bases short, with 7 bases between. The CDR3 is made up of 13 amino acids. Here the CDR3 reads CASSIRYTGELFF. CDR3 in DNA: TGTGCCAGCAGTATCAGGTACACCGGGGAGCTGTTTTTT.

This sequence joins TRBV9 and TRBJ2-6; the D gene is possibly TRBD2 (6 bases). This CDR3 is 18 amino acids long. The germline CDR1 and CDR2 sequences are SGDLS and YYNGEE. V shed 4 bases and J shed 0 bases, with 17 bases lying between them. The CDR3 DNA is TGTGCCAGCAGCTCCTCGTGGGAGGCCAGCTCTGGGGCCAACGTCCTGACTTTC. This encodes CASSSSWEASSGANVLTF.

This rearrangement joins TRBV4-1 to TRBJ1-3, with D unclear. The ends were cut back, 2 bases at V and 4 bases at J, with 18 bases in the middle. The CDR3 runs 17 residues. CDR1 and CDR2 from the germline V gene are MGHRA and YSYEKL. CDR3 region: CASSQRLTAGSGNTIYF. The CDR3 bases are TGCGCCAGCAGCCAAAGACTGACGGCAGGTTCCGGAAACACCATATATTTT.

The chain links TRBV6-5 to TRBJ1-5, with a possible D match to TRBD1 (5 bases). Germline CDR1 reads MNHEY; CDR2 reads SVGAGI. The CDR3 is 14 residues long. V was pared by 6 bases and J by 4 bases, with 13 bases between. The CDR3 DNA sequence: TGTGCCAGCAGGGGCCCAGGGAAGAATCAGCCCCAGCATTTT. This gives the protein CASRGPGKNQPQHF.

In this sample, this clone turned up once. V is TRBV19 and J is TRBJ2-5, with 9 bases that match TRBD2. The CDR3 is made up of 16 amino acids. Germline V gene data show CDR1 as LNHDA and CDR2 as SQIVND (reference sequence). V was clipped by 1 base and J by 2 bases; unmatched bases: 5. The CDR3 DNA sequence: TGTGCCAGTAGTATAGCCCCAGCGGGAGGACAAGAGACCCAGTACTTC. The encoded protein is CASSIAPAGGQETQYF.

This clone was counted once. V and J are TRBV18 and TRBJ2-5; a possible D gene is TRBD2 (6 bases). The end of the DNA aligns better with TRBJ2-7, so the J call may be wrong. CDR1 and CDR2 from the germline V gene are KGHSH and LQKENI. The CDR3 loop spans 15 amino acids. The CDR3 protein is CASSSIGGNTYEQYF. CDR3 sequence (DNA): TGTGCCAGCTCATCAATCGGGGGTAATACCTACGAGCAGTACTTC.

The chain combines TRBV5-1 with TRBJ1-1; D call uncertain. This CDR3 is built from 18 residues. V was cut by 0 bases and J by 1 base, with 19 bases left in between. Germline V lookup: CDR1 SGHRS, CDR2 YFSETQ. Written as DNA, the CDR3 is TGCGCCAGCAGCTTGGTCCTGGGAAGGGCATTGGCGAACACTGAAGCTTTCTTT. Translation gives CASSLVLGRALANTEAFF.

V gene TRBV29-1 combines with J gene TRBJ2-7, with 9 nucleotides matching TRBD1. This CDR3 comprises 13 residues. The germline V gene has CDR1 SQVTM and CDR2 ANQGSEA. V lost 4 bases, J lost 1 base, and 2 bases stayed unmatched. This CDR3 reads CSVVGTGSYEQYF. CDR3 sequence (DNA): TGCAGCGTTGTCGGGACAGGGTCCTACGAGCAGTACTTC.

This clone was seen only once. The genes are TRBV28 and TRBJ2-7; D is ambiguous. Germline V lookup: CDR1 MDHEN, CDR2 SYDVKM. V was pared by 6 bases and J by 4 bases, with 10 bases between. This CDR3 contains 12 residues. The DNA for the CDR3 is TGTGCCAGCAGATTTAGTGGGTACGAGCAGTACTTC. It encodes CASRFSGYEQYF.

CDR3 nucleotide sequence: TGTGCCAGCAGCACCCAACAGCGGGAGGAAAGAGATACGCAGTATTTT. This codes for CASSTQQREERDTQYF. The chain uses TRBV9 and TRBJ2-3; 9 bases line up with TRBD2. This CDR3 contains 16 residues. The germline V gene has CDR1 SGDLS and CDR2 YYNGEE. Losses at the gene ends were 4 bases for V and 5 bases for J; bases not matched to a gene: 11. The complete variable domain, with remaining parts taken from reference TRBV9 and TRBJ2-3, reads DSGVTQTPKHLITATGQRVTLRCSPRSGDLSVYWYQQSLDQGLQFLIQYYNGEERAKGNILERFSAQQFPDLHSELNLSSLELGDSALYFCASSTQQREERDTQYFGPGTRLTVL.

This chain connects TRBV25-1 to TRBJ1-1; perhaps TRBD1 as D (5 bases). Trimming cost V 1 base and J 1 base, with 16 bases left between them. From germline, CDR1 is MGHDK and CDR2 SYGVNS. The CDR3 loop spans 17 amino acids. The CDR3 protein is CASSESTGPGGNTEAFF. The CDR3 nucleotides are TGTGCCAGCAGTGAATCAACGGGCCCTGGGGGGAACACTGAAGCTTTCTTT.

The CDR3 sequence: CASSLEQGHGGEKLFF. CDR3 DNA: TGCGCCAGCAGCTTGGAACAGGGCCATGGTGGGGAAAAACTGTTTTTT. This rearrangement joins TRBV5-1 to TRBJ1-4, with D perhaps matching TRBD1 (6 bases). This CDR3 spans 16 amino acids. Germline lookup yields CDR1 SGHRS and CDR2 YFSETQ. Trimming shortened V by 0 bases and J by 8 bases, and 17 bases separated the two germline ends.

The rearrangement joins TRBV18 to TRBJ1-5; D ambiguous. The V gene's germline CDR1 is KGHSH and CDR2 LQKENI. The CDR3 has 14 residues. The ends were cut back, 2 bases at V and 9 bases at J, with 14 bases in the middle. The CDR3: CASSPSGGHRPQHF. The CDR3, as DNA: TGTGCCAGCTCACCATCAGGAGGGCACAGGCCCCAGCATTTT. The variable domain in full, completed from reference TRBV18 and TRBJ1-5, reads NAGVMQNPRHLVRRRGQEARLRCSPMKGHSHVYWYRQLPEEGLKFMVYLQKENIIDESGMPKERFSAEFPKEGPSILRIQQVVRGDSAAYFCASSPSGGHRPQHFGDGTRLSIL.

This clone was observed a single time. CDR3 nucleotides: TGTGCCAGCAGGCCTCTCAGGAACACTGAAGCTTTCTTT. Translated: CASRPLRNTEAFF. The rearrangement joins TRBV27 to TRBJ1-1; D call uncertain. The germline V gene has CDR1 MNHEY and CDR2 SMNVEV (reference sequence). The CDR3 extends over 13 amino acids. Deletions cut 6 bases from V and 1 base from J, with 9 bases between.

J is TRBJ1-5 and V is TRBV7-9; no clear D gene. From germline, CDR1 is SEHNR and CDR2 FQNEAQ (reference sequence). The CDR3 length is 12 residues. Trimming removed 1 base at V and 6 bases at J, with 4 bases between. The CDR3 reads CASSLDGQPQHF. The CDR3 coding sequence is TGTGCCAGCAGCTTAGATGGTCAGCCCCAGCATTTT.

This clone has more than one count but fewer than ten. The CDR3, as DNA: TGTGCCAGCAGCTTTAGCAAGTCTAACTATGGCTACACCTTC. As protein: CASSFSKSNYGYTF. This rearrangement joins TRBV5-4 to TRBJ1-2; D gene unclear. Per the germline V gene, CDR1 is SGHNT and CDR2 is YYREEE (reference sequence). V dropped 2 bases and J dropped 0 bases, with 8 bases sitting between them. This CDR3 region has 14 residues.

The genes are TRBV9 and TRBJ1-5; D is unresolved. The CDR3 spans 11 residues. The V end was cut by 2 bases, the J end by 5 bases, with 2 bases between. CDR1 and CDR2 from the germline V gene are SGDLS and YYNGEE. CDR3 DNA: TGTGCCAGCAGCGTTGATCAGCCCCAGCATTTT. It translates to CASSVDQPQHF.